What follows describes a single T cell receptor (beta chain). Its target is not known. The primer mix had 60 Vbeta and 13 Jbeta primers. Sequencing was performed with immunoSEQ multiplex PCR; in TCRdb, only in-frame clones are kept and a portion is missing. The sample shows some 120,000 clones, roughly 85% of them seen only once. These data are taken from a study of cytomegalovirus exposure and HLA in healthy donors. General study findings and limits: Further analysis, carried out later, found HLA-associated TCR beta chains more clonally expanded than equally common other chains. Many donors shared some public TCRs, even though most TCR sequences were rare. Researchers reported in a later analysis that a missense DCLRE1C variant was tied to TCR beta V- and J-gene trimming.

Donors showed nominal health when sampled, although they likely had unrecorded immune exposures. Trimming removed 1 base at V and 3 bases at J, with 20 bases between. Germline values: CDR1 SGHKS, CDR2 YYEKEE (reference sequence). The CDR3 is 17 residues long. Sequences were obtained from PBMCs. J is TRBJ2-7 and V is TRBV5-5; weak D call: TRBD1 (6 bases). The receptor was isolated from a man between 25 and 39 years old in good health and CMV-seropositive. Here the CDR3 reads CASSLLTTGLPNYEQYF. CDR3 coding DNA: TGTGCCAGCAGCTTGCTCACAACAGGGCTCCCTAACTACGAGCAGTACTTC.